This T cell receptor (beta chain) was found in a study of breast tumors, draining lymph nodes, adjacent tissues. Axillary draining lymph nodes of breast cancer patients supplied the node samples. Germline loops: CDR1 LNHDA, CDR2 SQIVND (reference sequence). V was shortened by 0 bases and J by 7 bases, with 3 bases between the two germline ends. The CDR3 has 12 amino acids. This clonotype has ten or more counts. TCRdb passed the multiplex PCR reads through MiXCR, listing each CDR3 protein once. The sample comprises around 100,000 distinct CDR3 sequences, roughly 20% of which are singletons, and around 1.3% rests with the top ten.

Sequencing input: axillary lymph node tissue. This receptor was obtained from a female donor with breast cancer. Some clones in this sample may be carry-over from other donors' samples. This chain connects TRBV19 to TRBJ1-4; D remains unclear. This CDR3 reads CASSIDGEKLFF. The CDR3 bases are TGTGCCAGTAGTATAGATGGTGAAAAACTGTTTTTT. Together with reference TRBV19 and TRBJ1-4, the CDR3 gives the full variable domain: DGGITQSPKYLFRKEGQNVTLSCEQNLNHDAMYWYRQDPGQGLRLIYYSQIVNDFQKGDIAEGYSVSREKKESFPLTVTSAQKNPTAFYLCASSIDGEKLFFGSGTQLSVL.